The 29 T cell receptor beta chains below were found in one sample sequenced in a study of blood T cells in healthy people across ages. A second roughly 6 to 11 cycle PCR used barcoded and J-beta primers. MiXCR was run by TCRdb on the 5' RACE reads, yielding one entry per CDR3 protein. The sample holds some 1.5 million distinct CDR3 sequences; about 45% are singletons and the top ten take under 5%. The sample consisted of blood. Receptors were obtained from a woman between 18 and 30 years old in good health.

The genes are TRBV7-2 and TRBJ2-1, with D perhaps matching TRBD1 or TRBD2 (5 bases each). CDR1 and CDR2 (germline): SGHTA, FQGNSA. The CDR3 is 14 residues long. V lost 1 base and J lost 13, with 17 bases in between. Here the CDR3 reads CASSLDPGSGTQFF. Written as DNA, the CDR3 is TGTGCCAGCAGCTTAGATCCGGGCTCGGGGACCCAGTTCTTC.

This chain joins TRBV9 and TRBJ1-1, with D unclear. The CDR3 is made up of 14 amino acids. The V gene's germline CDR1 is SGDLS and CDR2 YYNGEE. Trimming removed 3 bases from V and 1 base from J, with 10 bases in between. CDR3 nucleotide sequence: TGTGCCAGCAGCGCGGAAGCCGGGAACACTGAAGCTTTCTTT. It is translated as CASSAEAGNTEAFF.

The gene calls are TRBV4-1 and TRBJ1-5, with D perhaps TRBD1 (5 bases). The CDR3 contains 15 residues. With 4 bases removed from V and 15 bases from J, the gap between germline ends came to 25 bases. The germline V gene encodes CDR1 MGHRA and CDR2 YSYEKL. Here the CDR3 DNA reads TGCGCCAGCAGCCGAGACACCACAGGAGGACGCGTCTTGCATTTT. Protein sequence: CASSRDTTGGRVLHF.

CDR3 loop: CASRRAGAGSYNEQFF. The CDR3 DNA follows: TGTGCCAGCAGGCGAGCGGGAGCGGGTTCCTACAATGAGCAGTTCTTC. The chain is built from TRBV27 and TRBJ2-1; 8 nucleotides agree with TRBD2. With 6 bases clipped from V and 1 base from J, the junction kept 8 bases outside the gene matches. CDR1 and CDR2 from the germline V gene are MNHEY and SMNVEV (reference sequence). CDR3 length equals 16 residues.

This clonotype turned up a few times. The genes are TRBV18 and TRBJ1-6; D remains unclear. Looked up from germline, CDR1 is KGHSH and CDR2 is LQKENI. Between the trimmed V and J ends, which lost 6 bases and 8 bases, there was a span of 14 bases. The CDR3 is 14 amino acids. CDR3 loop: CASSPQESYSPLHF. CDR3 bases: TGTGCCAGCTCCCCTCAGGAGAGTTATTCACCCCTCCACTTT.

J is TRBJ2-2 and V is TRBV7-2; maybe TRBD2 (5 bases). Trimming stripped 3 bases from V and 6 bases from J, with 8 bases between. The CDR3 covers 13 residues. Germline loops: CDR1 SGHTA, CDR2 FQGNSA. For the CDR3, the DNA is TGTGCCAGCAGCTTCGGGATGGCCGGGGAGCTGTTTTTT. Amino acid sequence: CASSFGMAGELFF.

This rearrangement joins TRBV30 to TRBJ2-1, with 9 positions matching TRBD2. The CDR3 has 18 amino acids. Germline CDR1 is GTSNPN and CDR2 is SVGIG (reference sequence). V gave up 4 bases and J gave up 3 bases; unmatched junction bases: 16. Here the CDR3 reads CAWTVIGGGGALYNEQFF. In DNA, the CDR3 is TGTGCCTGGACTGTGATCGGGGGCGGGGGGGCCCTCTACAATGAGCAGTTCTTC. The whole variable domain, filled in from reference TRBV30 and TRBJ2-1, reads SQTIHQWPATLVQPVGSPLSLECTVEGTSNPNLYWYRQAAGRGLQLLFYSVGIGQISSEVPQNLSASRPQDRQFILSSKKLLLSDSGFYLCAWTVIGGGGALYNEQFFGPGTRLTVL.

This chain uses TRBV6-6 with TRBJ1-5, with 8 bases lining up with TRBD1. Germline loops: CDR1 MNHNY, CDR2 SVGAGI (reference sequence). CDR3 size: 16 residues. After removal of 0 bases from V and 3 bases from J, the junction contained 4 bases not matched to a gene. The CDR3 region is CASSYSMTGVNQPQHF. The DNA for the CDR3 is TGTGCCAGCAGTTACTCGATGACAGGGGTCAATCAGCCCCAGCATTTT.

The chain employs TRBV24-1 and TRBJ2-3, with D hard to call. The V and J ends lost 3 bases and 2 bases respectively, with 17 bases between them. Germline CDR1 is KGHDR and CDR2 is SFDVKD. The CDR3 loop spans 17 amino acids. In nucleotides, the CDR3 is TGTGCCACCAGTGATCTGAGCGTGGACCGACACACAGATACGCAGTATTTT. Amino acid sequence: CATSDLSVDRHTDTQYF.

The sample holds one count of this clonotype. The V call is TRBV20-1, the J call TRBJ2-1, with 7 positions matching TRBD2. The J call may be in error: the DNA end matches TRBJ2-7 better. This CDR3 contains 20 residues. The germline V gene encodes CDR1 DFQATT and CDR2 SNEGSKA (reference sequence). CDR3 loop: CSARGDLAGALTSSYNEQYF. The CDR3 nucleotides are TGCAGTGCTAGAGGGGATTTGGCGGGAGCTTTGACGAGCTCCTACAATGAGCAGTACTTC.

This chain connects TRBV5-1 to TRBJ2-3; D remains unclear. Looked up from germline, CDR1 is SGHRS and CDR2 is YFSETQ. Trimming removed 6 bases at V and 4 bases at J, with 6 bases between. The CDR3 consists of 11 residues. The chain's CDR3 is CASNFADTQYF. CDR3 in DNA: TGCGCCAGCAACTTTGCAGATACGCAGTATTTT.

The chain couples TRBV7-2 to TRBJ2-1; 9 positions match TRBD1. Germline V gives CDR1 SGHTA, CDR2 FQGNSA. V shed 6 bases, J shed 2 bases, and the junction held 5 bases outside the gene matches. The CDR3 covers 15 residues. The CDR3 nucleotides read TGTGCCAGCAGTCGACAGGGGGGAGCCTACAATGAGCAGTTCTTC. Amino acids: CASSRQGGAYNEQFF.

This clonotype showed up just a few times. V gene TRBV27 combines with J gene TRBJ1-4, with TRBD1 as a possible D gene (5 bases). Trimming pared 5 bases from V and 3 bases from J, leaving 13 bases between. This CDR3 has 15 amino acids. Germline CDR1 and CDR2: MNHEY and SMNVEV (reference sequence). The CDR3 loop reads CASSHLGTSNEKLFF. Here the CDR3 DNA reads TGTGCCAGCAGTCACCTGGGGACTTCTAATGAAAAACTGTTTTTT.

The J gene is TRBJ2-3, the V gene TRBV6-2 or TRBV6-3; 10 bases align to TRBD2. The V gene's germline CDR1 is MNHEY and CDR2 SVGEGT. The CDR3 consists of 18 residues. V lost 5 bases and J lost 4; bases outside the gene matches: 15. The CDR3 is CASSTPPSGSMGADTQYF. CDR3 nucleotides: TGTGCCAGCAGTACCCCTCCTAGCGGGAGTATGGGGGCAGATACGCAGTATTTT.

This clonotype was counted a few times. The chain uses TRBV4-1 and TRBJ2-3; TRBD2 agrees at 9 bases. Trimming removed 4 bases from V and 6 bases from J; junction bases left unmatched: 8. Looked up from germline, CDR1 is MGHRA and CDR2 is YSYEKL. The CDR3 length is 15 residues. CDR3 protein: CASSRTSVPPDTQYF. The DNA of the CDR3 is TGCGCCAGCAGCCGGACTAGCGTTCCCCCTGATACGCAGTATTTT.

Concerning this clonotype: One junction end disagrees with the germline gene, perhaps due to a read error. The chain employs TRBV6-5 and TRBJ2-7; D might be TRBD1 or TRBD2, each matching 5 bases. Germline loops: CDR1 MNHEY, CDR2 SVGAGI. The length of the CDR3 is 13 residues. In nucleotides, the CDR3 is TGTGCCAGCACTGCTCGGGACGGCTACGGGCAGTACTTC. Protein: CASTARDGYGQYF.

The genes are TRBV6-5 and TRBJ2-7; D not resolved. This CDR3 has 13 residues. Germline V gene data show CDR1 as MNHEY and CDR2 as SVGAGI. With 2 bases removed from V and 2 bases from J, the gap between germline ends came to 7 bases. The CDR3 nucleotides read TGTGCCAGCAGTTACGACGGTGCCTACGAGCAGTACTTC. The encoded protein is CASSYDGAYEQYF.

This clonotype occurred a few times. Here the CDR3 reads CASSLGVWGSGGEQYF. The DNA for the CDR3 is TGTGCCAGCAGCTTAGGAGTTTGGGGCAGCGGGGGTGAGCAGTACTTC. J is TRBJ2-5 and V is TRBV7-2, with 8 bases fitting TRBD2. The CDR3 totals 16 residues. Germline lookup yields CDR1 SGHTA and CDR2 FQGNSA. J gave up 11 bases and V 1 base, and 15 bases lay outside the gene matches. Together with reference TRBV7-2 and TRBJ2-5, the CDR3 gives the full variable domain: GAGVSQSPSNKVTEKGKDVELRCDPISGHTALYWYRQSLGQGLEFLIYFQGNSAPDKSGLPSDRFSAERTGGSVSTLTIQRTQQEDSAVYLCASSLGVWGSGGEQYFGPGTRLLVL.

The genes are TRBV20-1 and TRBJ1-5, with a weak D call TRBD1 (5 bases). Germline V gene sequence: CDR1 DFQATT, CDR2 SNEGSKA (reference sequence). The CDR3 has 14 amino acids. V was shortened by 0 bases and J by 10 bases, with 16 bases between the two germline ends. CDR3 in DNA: TGCAGTGCTAGAGATCGCAGGGTAGGTCACCCCCAGCATTTT. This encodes CSARDRRVGHPQHF.

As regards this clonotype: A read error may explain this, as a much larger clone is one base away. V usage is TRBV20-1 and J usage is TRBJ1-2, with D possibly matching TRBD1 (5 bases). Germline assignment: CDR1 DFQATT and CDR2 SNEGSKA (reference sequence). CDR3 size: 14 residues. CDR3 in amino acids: CSARSPGQNCGYTF. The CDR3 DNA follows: TGCAGTGCTAGATCACCAGGGCAGAACTGTGGCTACACCTTC.

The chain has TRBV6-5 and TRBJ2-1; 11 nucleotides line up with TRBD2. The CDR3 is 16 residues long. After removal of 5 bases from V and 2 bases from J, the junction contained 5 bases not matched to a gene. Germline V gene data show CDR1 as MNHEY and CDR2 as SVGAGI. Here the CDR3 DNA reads TGTGCCAGCAGTACTCTAGCGGGGGGAACCTACAATGAGCAGTTCTTC. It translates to CASSTLAGGTYNEQFF.

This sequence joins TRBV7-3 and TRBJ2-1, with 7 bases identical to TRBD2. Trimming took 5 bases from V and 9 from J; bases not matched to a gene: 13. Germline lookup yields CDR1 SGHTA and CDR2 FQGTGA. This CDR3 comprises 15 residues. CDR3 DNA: TGTGCCAGCAGCCTTAAGGGGCGGGAGAGGCGTGAGCAGTTCTTC. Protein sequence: CASSLKGRERREQFF.

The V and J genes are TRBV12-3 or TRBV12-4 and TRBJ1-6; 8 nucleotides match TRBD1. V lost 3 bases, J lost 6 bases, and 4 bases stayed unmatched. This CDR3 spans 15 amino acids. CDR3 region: CASSFDRGRNSPLHF. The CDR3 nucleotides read TGTGCCAGCAGTTTCGACAGGGGACGTAATTCACCCCTCCACTTT.

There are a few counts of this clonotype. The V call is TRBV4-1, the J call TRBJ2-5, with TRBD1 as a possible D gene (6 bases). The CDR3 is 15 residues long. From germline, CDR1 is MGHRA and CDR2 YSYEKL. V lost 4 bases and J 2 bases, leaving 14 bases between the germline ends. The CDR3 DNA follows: TGCGCCAGCAGCCGTCCTGGGGGACATCAAGAGACCCAGTACTTC. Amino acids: CASSRPGGHQETQYF.

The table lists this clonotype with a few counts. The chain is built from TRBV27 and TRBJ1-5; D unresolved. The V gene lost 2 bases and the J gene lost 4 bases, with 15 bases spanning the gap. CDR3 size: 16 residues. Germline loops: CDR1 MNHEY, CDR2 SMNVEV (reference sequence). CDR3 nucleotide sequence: TGTGCCAGCAGTTTACGGGCCCCCGCAATGAATCAGCCCCAGCATTTT. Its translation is CASSLRAPAMNQPQHF.

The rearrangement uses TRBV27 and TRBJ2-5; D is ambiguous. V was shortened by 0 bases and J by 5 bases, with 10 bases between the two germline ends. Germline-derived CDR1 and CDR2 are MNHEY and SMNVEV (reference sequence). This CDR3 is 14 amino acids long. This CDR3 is CASSLSNSGETQYF. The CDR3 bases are TGTGCCAGCAGTTTATCGAACAGTGGGGAGACCCAGTACTTC.

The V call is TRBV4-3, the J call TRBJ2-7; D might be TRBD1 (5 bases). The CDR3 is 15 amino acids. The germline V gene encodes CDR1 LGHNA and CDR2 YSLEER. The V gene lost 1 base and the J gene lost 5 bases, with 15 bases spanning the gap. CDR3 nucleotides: TGCGCCAGCAGCCAAGGGGCTGGGGCCTCAGACGAGCAGTACTTC. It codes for CASSQGAGASDEQYF.

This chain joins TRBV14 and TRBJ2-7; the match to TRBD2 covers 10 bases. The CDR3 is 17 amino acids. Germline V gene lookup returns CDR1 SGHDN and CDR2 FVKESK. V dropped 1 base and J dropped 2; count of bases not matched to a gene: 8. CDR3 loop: CASSQVRTSGIPYEQYF. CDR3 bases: TGTGCCAGCAGCCAAGTTCGGACTAGCGGTATACCCTACGAGCAGTACTTC.

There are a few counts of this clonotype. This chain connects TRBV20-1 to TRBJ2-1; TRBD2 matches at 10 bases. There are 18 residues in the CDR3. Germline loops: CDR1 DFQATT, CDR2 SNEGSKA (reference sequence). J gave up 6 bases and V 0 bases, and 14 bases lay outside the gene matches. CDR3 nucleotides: TGCAGTGCTAGAGATCCAAGAGCGGGGGGGGACCACTCCAATGAGCAGTTCTTC. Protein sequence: CSARDPRAGGDHSNEQFF.